This passage covers 13 T cell receptor beta chains from one sample sequenced in a study of blood T cell repertoires in COVID-19. The assay was immunoSEQ multiplex PCR, and TCRdb's table has in-frame clones only and misses some. In the table there are around 200,000 clones, around 88% of which are singletons. Source material: PBMCs or T cells enriched from blood (not recorded which). The source is a woman aged 25 to 39 who had been exposed to COVID-19.

The chain links TRBV5-4 to TRBJ1-1, with 7 nucleotides matching TRBD1. V shed 4 bases, J shed 8 bases, and the junction held 14 bases outside the gene matches. CDR1 SGHNT and CDR2 YYREEE come from the germline V gene (reference sequence). This CDR3 region has 15 residues. The CDR3 loop reads CASSPQGQFNFEAFF. The CDR3 DNA follows: TGTGCCAGCAGCCCCCAGGGACAGTTCAACTTCGAAGCTTTCTTT.

The V call is TRBV5-6, the J call TRBJ2-2; D call uncertain. The CDR3 is 14 amino acids. Trimming cost V 0 bases and J 1 base, with 4 bases left between them. In germline, CDR1 is SGHDT, CDR2 YYEEEE. In nucleotides, the CDR3 is TGTGCCAGCAGCTTGGTACTGAACACCGGGGAGCTGTTTTTT. Translation gives CASSLVLNTGELFF.

The chain combines TRBV19 with TRBJ1-1; 7 positions agree with TRBD1. The CDR3 loop spans 12 amino acids. Germline CDR1 is LNHDA and CDR2 is SQIVND (reference sequence). V lost 2 bases to trimming and J lost 8 bases; unmatched junction nucleotides: 2. Written as DNA, the CDR3 is TGTGCCAGTAGTATACAGGGGGGAGAAGCTTTCTTT. It is translated as CASSIQGGEAFF. The full variable domain, its missing parts supplied by reference TRBV19 and TRBJ1-1, is DGGITQSPKYLFRKEGQNVTLSCEQNLNHDAMYWYRQDPGQGLRLIYYSQIVNDFQKGDIAEGYSVSREKKESFPLTVTSAQKNPTAFYLCASSIQGGEAFFGQGTRLTVV.

The V and J genes are TRBV27 and TRBJ1-2; maybe TRBD1 (5 bases). V lost 6 bases and J 0 bases, leaving 17 bases between the germline ends. The CDR3 spans 16 residues. The germline gives CDR1 MNHEY, CDR2 SMNVEV (reference sequence). The CDR3 sequence is CASSPTPQETNYGYTF. The CDR3 coding sequence is TGTGCCAGCAGCCCTACACCACAGGAAACTAACTATGGCTACACCTTC.

The genes are TRBV7-9 and TRBJ2-3, with 7 bases aligning to TRBD2. This CDR3 comprises 17 residues. CDR1 and CDR2 (germline): SEHNR, FQNEAQ (reference sequence). The ends lost 6 bases at V and 5 bases at J; junction bases unmatched: 17. CDR3 loop: CASSPYLFGGFGDTQYF. The CDR3 nucleotides are TGTGCCAGCAGTCCTTATCTCTTCGGGGGGTTTGGAGATACGCAGTATTTT.

The chain employs TRBV7-9 and TRBJ1-6, with 7 nucleotides matching TRBD1. J gave up 6 bases and V 1 base, and 3 bases lay outside the gene matches. The length of the CDR3 is 15 residues. Germline V gene data show CDR1 as SEHNR and CDR2 as FQNEAQ (reference sequence). This CDR3 reads CASSLGQGGNSPLHF. The CDR3 DNA reads as TGTGCCAGCAGCTTAGGGCAGGGGGGTAATTCACCCCTCCACTTT.

In its sample, this clone was seen once. V gene TRBV7-2 combines with J gene TRBJ2-3, with a weak D call TRBD2 (6 bases). The CDR3 sequence is 15 residues long. In germline, CDR1 is SGHTA, CDR2 FQGNSA. The V end was cut by 1 base, the J end by 6 bases, with 14 bases between. The CDR3 loop reads CASSLVLGGEDTQYF. The CDR3 DNA follows: TGTGCCAGCAGCTTAGTTCTGGGAGGAGAGGATACGCAGTATTTT.

This chain joins TRBV30 and TRBJ2-2, with 15 bases identical to TRBD2. The ends lost 5 bases at V and 5 bases at J; junction bases unmatched: 6. The CDR3 has 16 amino acids. In germline, CDR1 is GTSNPN, CDR2 SVGIG (reference sequence). The CDR3 is CAWGGLAGGRTGELFF. DNA of the CDR3: TGTGCCTGGGGCGGACTAGCGGGGGGGCGTACCGGGGAGCTGTTTTTT.

This chain connects TRBV7-2 to TRBJ2-5, with a possible D match to TRBD2 (6 bases). This CDR3 has 14 amino acids. Germline V gives CDR1 SGHTA, CDR2 FQGNSA. With 3 bases removed from V and 1 base from J, the gap between germline ends came to 9 bases. CDR3 residues: CASSFRGIQETQYF. The DNA of the CDR3 is TGTGCCAGCAGCTTCCGGGGGATCCAAGAGACCCAGTACTTC.

J is TRBJ1-1 and V is TRBV13; 7 nucleotides align to TRBD1. Trimming at V came to 5 bases and at J to 3 bases, leaving 12 bases not matched to a gene. The CDR3 spans 16 residues. Germline lookup yields CDR1 PRHDT and CDR2 FYEKMQ (reference sequence). For the CDR3, the DNA is TGTGCCAGCAGCCAAACCACAGGGGTGTTGCACACTGAAGCTTTCTTT. Its translation: CASSQTTGVLHTEAFF.

V and J are TRBV10-2 and TRBJ1-5; 8 bases are a match to TRBD1. Germline V gene lookup returns CDR1 WSHSY and CDR2 SAAADI. Unmatched junction bases numbered 5, after V lost 3 bases and J lost 4 bases. The CDR3 is 15 residues long. The CDR3 nucleotides are TGCGCCAGCAGTGAAATCGGACAGGGAAATCAGCCCCAGCATTTT. Translated: CASSEIGQGNQPQHF.

This chain joins TRBV12-5 and TRBJ2-7, with 7 bases identical to TRBD1. CDR3 length: 15 residues. The trim removed 1 base at V and 3 bases at J, leaving 6 bases unmatched. In germline, CDR1 is LGHNT, CDR2 FRNRAP. CDR3 DNA sequence: TGTGCTAGTGGTTTGGCGACAGGGTTGAACTACGAGCAGTACTTC. Protein: CASGLATGLNYEQYF.

The CDR3 loop reads CASSVDVGAQDTQYF. CDR3 DNA: TGTGCCAGCAGCGTAGACGTGGGGGCCCAGGATACGCAGTATTTT. The chain is built from TRBV9 and TRBJ2-3; TRBD1 is a possible D gene (6 bases). CDR3 length equals 15 residues. Germline CDR1 reads SGDLS; CDR2 reads YYNGEE. Trimming left V 0 bases short and J 6 bases short, with 14 bases between. Variable domain in full (rest from reference TRBV9 and TRBJ2-3): DSGVTQTPKHLITATGQRVTLRCSPRSGDLSVYWYQQSLDQGLQFLIQYYNGEERAKGNILERFSAQQFPDLHSELNLSSLELGDSALYFCASSVDVGAQDTQYFGPGTRLTVL.